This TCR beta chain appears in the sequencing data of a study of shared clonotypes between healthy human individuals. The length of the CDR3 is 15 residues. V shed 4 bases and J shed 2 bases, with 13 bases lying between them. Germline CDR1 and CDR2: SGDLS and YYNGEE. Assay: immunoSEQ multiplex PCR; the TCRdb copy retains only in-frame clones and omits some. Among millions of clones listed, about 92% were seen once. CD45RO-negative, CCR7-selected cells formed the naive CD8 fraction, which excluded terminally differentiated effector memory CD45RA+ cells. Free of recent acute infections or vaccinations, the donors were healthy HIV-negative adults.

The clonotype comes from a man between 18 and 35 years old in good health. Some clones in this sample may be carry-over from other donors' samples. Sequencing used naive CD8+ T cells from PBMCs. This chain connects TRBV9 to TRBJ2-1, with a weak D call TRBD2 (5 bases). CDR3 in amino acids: CASSRKDSTYNEQFF. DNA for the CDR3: TGTGCCAGCAGCCGTAAGGACTCAACCTACAATGAGCAGTTCTTC.